The TCR beta chain under discussion was sequenced for a study of breast tumors, draining lymph nodes, adjacent tissues. Study-wide findings and caveats: Tumors had less TCR diversity than lymph nodes, more than nontumor tissue. Tumor and nontumor repertoires were significantly more similar in luminal-like than in basal-like breast cancer. That most tumor T cells come from lymph nodes remained unproven.

The length of the CDR3 is 12 residues. Germline loops: CDR1 DFQATT, CDR2 SNEGSKA (reference sequence). The V gene lost 3 bases and the J gene lost 7 bases, with 12 bases spanning the gap. TCRdb analysed the multiplex PCR reads with MiXCR anew, one entry per CDR3 protein. There are fewer than 85,000 distinct CDR3 sequences in the sample; about 21% occur only once, and around 2.5% lies in the top ten. In the case of this clonotype: Its matching antigen is unknown.

The lymph nodes were axillary draining lymph nodes from breast cancer patients. V usage is TRBV20-1 and J usage is TRBJ1-1; D unresolved. The sample was axillary lymph node tissue. The sequence came from a female donor with breast cancer. Some clones in this sample may be carry-over from other donors' samples. The CDR3 reads CSARLGVREAFF. CDR3 sequence (DNA): TGCAGTGCTAGGCTTGGGGTCCGTGAAGCTTTCTTT.